The clone carrying this T cell receptor beta chain has just a few counts. Its antigen is unidentified. This sample is part of a study of T-cell memory formation after mild COVID-19. Findings and caveats of the study: Researchers could not confirm that second-wave clones peaking on day 37 targeted SARS-CoV-2. Certain responding clones were present in pre-infection memory, suggesting participation of cross-reactive memory.

V gave up 2 bases and J gave up 6 bases, with 13 bases separating them. Per germline, CDR1 MNHEY and CDR2 SVGEGT. This CDR3 has 14 amino acids. Employing constant-segment primers, 5'RACE generated TCR alpha and TCR beta cDNA libraries bearing sample barcodes and UMIs. One entry per CDR3 protein, called by TCRdb with MiXCR from the 5' RACE reads. The sample includes 250,000 to 350,000 distinct CDR3 sequences, 15% to 20% of them seen just once. The J gene is TRBJ1-2, the V gene TRBV6-2 or TRBV6-3; D possibly corresponds to TRBD1 (6 bases). This sequence originates from a man aged 18 to 29 who had mild COVID-19 (a few samples of this study predate the infection). Cell type and time point are not known. Sequencing was done on a sample of PBMCs or a T cell subset sorted from them (not recorded which). Written as DNA, the CDR3 is TGTGCCAGCAGTTACGAAGGGGGATATAATGGCTACACCTTC. This sequence encodes CASSYEGGYNGYTF.